The clone carrying this T cell receptor (beta chain) was seen ten or more times. Its antigen remains unknown. The sample belongs to a study of molecular identifiers for immune sequencing clone quantification. Study-wide results and caveats: Spiked Jurkat TCR RNA from one cell was reportedly detectable among under 1.2 million naive cells. Clones that exceeded 20 RNA copies held over 98% of effector molecules, yet under 1% in naive cells.

Preparation of the bulk TCR libraries relied on previously described methods and listed TCR primers. TCRdb recomputed calls from the PCR reads with MiXCR, one row per CDR3 protein. The sample yields about 60,000 distinct CDR3 sequences, around a fifth seen once. The sequence was collected from a human donor in good health. Some libraries in this study had Jurkat cell RNA spiked in. Material: naive CD8+ T cells from blood, with Jurkat cell RNA spiked in. Subset noted: FACS-sorted CD8+CD4-CCR7+CD45RA+ naive T cells.

In DNA form, the CDR3 reads TGTGCCAGCAGCGAGTCCCCTCAGCGGGGGTCCGACACCGGGGAGCTGTTTTTT. This gives the protein CASSESPQRGSDTGELFF. The chain has TRBV9 and TRBJ2-2, with 8 bases lining up with TRBD2. Germline assignment: CDR1 SGDLS and CDR2 YYNGEE. This CDR3 comprises 18 residues. V was pared by 3 bases and J by 3 bases, with 13 bases of the junction left unmatched.